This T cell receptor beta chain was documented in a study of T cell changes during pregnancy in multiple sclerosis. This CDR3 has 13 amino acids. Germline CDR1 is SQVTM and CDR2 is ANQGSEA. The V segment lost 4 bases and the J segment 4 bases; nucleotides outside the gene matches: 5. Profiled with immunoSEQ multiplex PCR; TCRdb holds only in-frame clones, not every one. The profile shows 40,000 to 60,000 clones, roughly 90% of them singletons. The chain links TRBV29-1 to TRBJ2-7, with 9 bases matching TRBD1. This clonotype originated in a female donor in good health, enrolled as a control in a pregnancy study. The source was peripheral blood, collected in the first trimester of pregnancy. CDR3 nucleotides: TGCAGCGTTGGGAGGACAGGGGAATACGAGCAGTACTTC. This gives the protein CSVGRTGEYEQYF.